The rows below give T cell receptor beta chains drawn from one sample of a study of blood T cell repertoires in COVID-19. Sequenced by immunoSEQ multiplex PCR; TCRdb stores in-frame clones only, minus some. The table includes 250,000 or so clones, roughly four fifths detected once. Sequenced sample: PBMCs or T cells enriched from blood (not recorded which). Every receptor here comes from a man between 45 and 60 years old who had recovered from COVID-19. CDR3s include the opening cysteine and the closing phenylalanine or tryptophan.

TRBV30,CAWSVRGGRSPLHF
TRBV13,CASSLVRGHEQYF
TRBV5-4,CASSPVAGGLAGELFF
TRBV3-1/TRBV3-2,CASSRETANTEAFF
TRBV9,CASSLVSVPLGNEQFF
TRBV6-6,CASSPLVERGGLNEQFF
TRBV7-8,CASSPSEIQETQYF
TRBV5-1,CASRSGAGVNEQFF
TRBV30,CAWNLQGNTEAFF
TRBV20-1,CSASVAGRGETQYF
TRBV19,CASSTWDRAHQPQHF
TRBV5-1,CASTGGTGGVNEQFF
TRBV2,CASSVFGQGNSPLHF
TRBV5-8,CASRQPGTGEAGYTF
TRBV11-2,CASSLGTSGSSKEQYF
TRBV27,CASSHGLAGALGF
TRBV5-8,CASSAAGTGASPLHF
TRBV2,CASSEGFGKGDTEAFF
TRBV12-5,CASGDLQGIGSGNTIYF
TRBV5-1,CASSLVGTGEDTEAFF
TRBV27,CASSAGQGRGETQYF
TRBV7-2,CASSFWGRANTGELFF
TRBV10-3,CATRTSGTSYEQYF
TRBV7-2,CASSLGVGLTYEQYF
TRBV5-1,CASTGGPGYNEQFF
TRBV11-2,CASSLDRGLQSLGYGYTF
TRBV28,CASSLDTAGGRDTQYF
TRBV7-2,CASSLANTDTQYF
TRBV11-1,CASSLPGGVKQYF
TRBV2,CASKKEGILNQPQHF
TRBV6-5,CASRGGPYEQYF
TRBV21-1,CASSKGREGPETQYF
TRBV21-1,CASSKPEREEREQYF
TRBV3-1/TRBV3-2,CASSQGRGRADTQYF
TRBV29-1,CSVEGDPGQGSLGETQYF
TRBV7-6,CASGGRDVYEQYF
TRBV2,CASQGQGITGELFF
TRBV30,CAWIRGLNTIYF
TRBV7-2,CASSLGPRDRYNEQFF
TRBV3-1/TRBV3-2,CASSPQAGGPYEQYF
TRBV29-1,CSVAGTDTQYF
TRBV5-4,CASSLAGGNQPQHF
TRBV19,CASRMGVWDTKPKLFF
TRBV5-1,CASSLGGPNTEAFF
TRBV5-1,CASSSSLYVAKNIQYF
TRBV14,CASSFTPETADSGIGINSPLHF
TRBV18,CASSPRTGGSYGTEAFF
TRBV10-3,CASGALGGNQPQHF
TRBV4-2,CASSQDAQTVLNTEAFF
TRBV28,CASRGTSGNSYEQYF
TRBV7-9,CASSFHVSGANVLTF
TRBV14,CASSQEGRVNGYTF
TRBV19,CASSRTRTGREETQYF
TRBV7-2,CASSTPWSEKLFF
TRBV5-4,CASSSMRTQYF
TRBV7-3,CASSLAGTVTGELFF
TRBV7-9,CASSLDTGPSGYGYTF
TRBV5-4,CASSSRTGWPHEQYF
TRBV6-6,CASSYQTGNEQYF